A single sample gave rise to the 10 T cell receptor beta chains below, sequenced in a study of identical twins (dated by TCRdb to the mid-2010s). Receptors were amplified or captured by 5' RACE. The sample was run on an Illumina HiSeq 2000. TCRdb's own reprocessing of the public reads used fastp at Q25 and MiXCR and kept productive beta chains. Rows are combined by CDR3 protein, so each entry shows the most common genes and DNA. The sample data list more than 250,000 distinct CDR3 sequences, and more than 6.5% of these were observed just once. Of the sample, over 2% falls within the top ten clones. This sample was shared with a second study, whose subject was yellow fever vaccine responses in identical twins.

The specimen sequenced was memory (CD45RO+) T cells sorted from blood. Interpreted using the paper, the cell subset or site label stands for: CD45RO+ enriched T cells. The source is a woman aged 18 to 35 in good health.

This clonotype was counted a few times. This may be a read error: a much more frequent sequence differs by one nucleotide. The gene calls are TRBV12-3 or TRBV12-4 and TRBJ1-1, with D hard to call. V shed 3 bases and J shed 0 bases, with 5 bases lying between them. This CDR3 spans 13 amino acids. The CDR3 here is CASSFAVNTEAFF. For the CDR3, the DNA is TGTGCCAGCAGTTTCGCTGTGAACACTGAAGCTTTCTTT.

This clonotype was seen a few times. CDR3 nucleotides: TGTGCCAGCAGCTTTATAGCGGGAGGTCTTAATGAGCAGTTCTTC. Translating gives CASSFIAGGLNEQFF. J is TRBJ2-1 and V is TRBV11-2; 10 bases map to TRBD2. Unmatched junction bases numbered 6, after V lost 3 bases and J lost 7 bases. This CDR3 is 15 amino acids long. In germline, CDR1 is SGHAT, CDR2 FQNNGV. Supplemented by reference TRBV11-2 and TRBJ2-1, the full variable domain reads EAGVAQSPRYKIIEKRQSVAFWCNPISGHATLYWYQQILGQGPKLLIQFQNNGVVDDSQLPKDRFSAERLKGVDSTLKIQPAKLEDSAVYLCASSFIAGGLNEQFFGPGTRLTVL.

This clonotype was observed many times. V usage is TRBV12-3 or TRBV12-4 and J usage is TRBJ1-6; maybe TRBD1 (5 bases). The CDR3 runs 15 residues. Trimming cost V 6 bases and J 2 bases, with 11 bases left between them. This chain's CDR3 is CASSPGRTYNSPLHF. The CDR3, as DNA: TGTGCCAGCAGCCCGGGACGAACCTATAATTCACCCCTCCACTTT.

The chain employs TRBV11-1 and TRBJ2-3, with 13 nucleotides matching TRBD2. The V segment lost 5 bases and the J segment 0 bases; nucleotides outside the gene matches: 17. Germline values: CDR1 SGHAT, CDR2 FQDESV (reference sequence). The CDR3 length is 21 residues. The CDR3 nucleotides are TGTGCCAGCAGCCCCCAGAGTCGGAGACTAGCGGGGGGCCCTAGCACAGATACGCAGTATTTT. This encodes CASSPQSRRLAGGPSTDTQYF.

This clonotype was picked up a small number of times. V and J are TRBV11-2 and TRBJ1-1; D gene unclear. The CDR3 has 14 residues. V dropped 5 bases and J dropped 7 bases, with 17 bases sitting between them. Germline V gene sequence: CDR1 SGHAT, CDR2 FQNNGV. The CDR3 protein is CASSRIVGQVEAFF. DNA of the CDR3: TGTGCCAGCAGCCGTATTGTAGGGCAGGTTGAAGCTTTCTTT.

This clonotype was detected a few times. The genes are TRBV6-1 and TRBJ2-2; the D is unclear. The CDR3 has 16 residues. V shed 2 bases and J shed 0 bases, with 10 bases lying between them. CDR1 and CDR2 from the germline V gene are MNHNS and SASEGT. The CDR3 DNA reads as TGTGCCAGCAGTGAATCGGCTACCACGAACACCGGGGAGCTGTTTTTT. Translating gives CASSESATTNTGELFF.

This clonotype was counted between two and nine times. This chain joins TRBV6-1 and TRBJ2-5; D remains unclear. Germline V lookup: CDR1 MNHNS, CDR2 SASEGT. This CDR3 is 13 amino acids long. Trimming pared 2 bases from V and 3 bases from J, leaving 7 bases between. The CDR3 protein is CASSERVEETQYF. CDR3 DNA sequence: TGTGCCAGCAGTGAAAGGGTAGAAGAGACCCAGTACTTC.

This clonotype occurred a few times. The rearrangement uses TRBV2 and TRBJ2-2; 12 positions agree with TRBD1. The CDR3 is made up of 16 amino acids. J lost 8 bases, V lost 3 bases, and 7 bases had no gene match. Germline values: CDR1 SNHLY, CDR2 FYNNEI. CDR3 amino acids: CASSDIGTGGPGELFF. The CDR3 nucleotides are TGTGCCAGCAGTGATATCGGGACAGGGGGCCCGGGGGAGCTGTTTTTT.

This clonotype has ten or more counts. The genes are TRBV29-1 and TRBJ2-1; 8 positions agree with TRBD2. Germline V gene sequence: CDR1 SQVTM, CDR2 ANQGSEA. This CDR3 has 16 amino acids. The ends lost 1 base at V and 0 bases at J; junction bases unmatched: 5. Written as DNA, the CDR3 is TGCAGCGTTGAAGGATCGAGCGGGAGCTCCTACAATGAGCAGTTCTTC. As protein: CSVEGSSGSSYNEQFF.

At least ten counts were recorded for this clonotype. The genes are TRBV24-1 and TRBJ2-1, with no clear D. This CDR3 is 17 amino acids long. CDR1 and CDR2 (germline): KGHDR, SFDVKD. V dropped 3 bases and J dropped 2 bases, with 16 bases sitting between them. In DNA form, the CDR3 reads TGTGCCACCAGTGATCAATCTGGTGTAGTGGCCTACAATGAGCAGTTCTTC. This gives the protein CATSDQSGVVAYNEQFF.